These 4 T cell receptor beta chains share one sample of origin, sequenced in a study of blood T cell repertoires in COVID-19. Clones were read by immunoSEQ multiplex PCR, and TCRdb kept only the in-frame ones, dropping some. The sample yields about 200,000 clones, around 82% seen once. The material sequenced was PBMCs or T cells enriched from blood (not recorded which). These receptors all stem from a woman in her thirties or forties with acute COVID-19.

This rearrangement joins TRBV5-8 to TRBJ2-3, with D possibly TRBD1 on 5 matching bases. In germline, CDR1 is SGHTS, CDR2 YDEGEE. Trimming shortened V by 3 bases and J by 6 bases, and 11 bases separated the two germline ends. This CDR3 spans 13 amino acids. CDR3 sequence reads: CASSSGRPDTQYF. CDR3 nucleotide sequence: TGTGCCAGCAGCTCAGGGCGGCCGGATACGCAGTATTTT.

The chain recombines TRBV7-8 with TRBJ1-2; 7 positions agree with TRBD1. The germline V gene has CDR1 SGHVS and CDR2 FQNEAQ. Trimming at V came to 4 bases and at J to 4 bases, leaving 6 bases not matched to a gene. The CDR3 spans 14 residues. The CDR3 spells CASSSRPGGYGYTF. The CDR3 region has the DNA TGTGCCAGCAGCTCACGACCAGGGGGCTATGGCTACACCTTC.

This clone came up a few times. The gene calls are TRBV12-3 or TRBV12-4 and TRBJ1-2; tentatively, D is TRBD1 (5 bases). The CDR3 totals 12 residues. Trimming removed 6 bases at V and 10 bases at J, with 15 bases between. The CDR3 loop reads CASSPRTDTYTF. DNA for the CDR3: TGTGCCAGCAGCCCTAGGACGGACACCTACACCTTC.

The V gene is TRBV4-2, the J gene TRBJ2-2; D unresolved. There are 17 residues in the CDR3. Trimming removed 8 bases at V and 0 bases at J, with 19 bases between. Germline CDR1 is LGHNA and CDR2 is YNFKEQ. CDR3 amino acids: CASGLPRLAANTGELFF. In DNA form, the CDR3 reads TGTGCCAGCGGCCTACCGAGACTCGCGGCGAACACCGGGGAGCTGTTTTTT.